This entry lists 11 T cell receptor beta chains sequenced from one sample in a study of cytomegalovirus exposure and HLA in healthy donors. The PCR made use of 60 Vbeta and 13 Jbeta primers. Measured with immunoSEQ multiplex PCR; TCRdb has only the in-frame clones, and not every one. The table has some 130,000 clones, about four fifths seen once. Input material: PBMCs. These receptors originate from a woman in her thirties or forties in good health and CMV-seronegative.

The rearrangement uses TRBV4-2 and TRBJ2-2; 10 bases map to TRBD1. Germline V lookup: CDR1 LGHNA, CDR2 YNFKEQ. The CDR3 spans 16 residues. J was trimmed by 5 bases and V by 4 bases; bases with no gene match: 7. CDR3 sequence: CASSRQGAVLTGELFF. Written as DNA, the CDR3 is TGTGCCAGCAGCCGACAGGGGGCGGTGTTAACCGGGGAGCTGTTTTTT.

This clone was seen a single time. The chain combines TRBV5-6 with TRBJ2-3, with 13 bases aligning to TRBD2. Trimming removed 4 bases from V and 1 base from J; junction bases left unmatched: 3. The CDR3 contains 16 residues. Germline V gives CDR1 SGHDT, CDR2 YYEEEE. The CDR3 protein is CASSPGLAGGTDTQYF. CDR3 bases: TGTGCCAGCAGCCCAGGACTAGCGGGAGGCACAGATACGCAGTATTTT.

The chain combines TRBV9 with TRBJ1-1; 8 nucleotides agree with TRBD1. From germline, CDR1 is SGDLS and CDR2 YYNGEE. The CDR3 spans 14 residues. The J segment lost 4 bases and the V segment lost 3 bases, leaving 5 bases of the junction unmatched. Written as DNA, the CDR3 is TGTGCCAGCAGCGAACAACAGGGGGTCACTGAAGCTTTCTTT. Protein sequence: CASSEQQGVTEAFF. The whole variable domain, remainder taken from reference TRBV9 and TRBJ1-1, is DSGVTQTPKHLITATGQRVTLRCSPRSGDLSVYWYQQSLDQGLQFLIQYYNGEERAKGNILERFSAQQFPDLHSELNLSSLELGDSALYFCASSEQQGVTEAFFGQGTRLTVV.

This chain uses TRBV5-1 with TRBJ2-7, with 8 bases fitting TRBD2. Looked up from germline, CDR1 is SGHRS and CDR2 is YFSETQ. The CDR3 loop spans 19 amino acids. Trimming at V came to 2 bases and at J to 0 bases, leaving 16 bases not matched to a gene. CDR3 sequence: CASSFRAGTSFISSYEQYF. DNA of the CDR3: TGCGCCAGCAGCTTCCGTGCCGGGACTAGTTTCATCTCCTCCTACGAGCAGTACTTC. Full variable domain (missing parts from reference TRBV5-1 and TRBJ2-7): KAGVTQTPRYLIKTRGQQVTLSCSPISGHRSVSWYQQTPGQGLQFLFEYFSETQRNKGNFPGRFSGRQFSNSRSEMNVSTLELGDSALYLCASSFRAGTSFISSYEQYFGPGTRLTVT.

The chain is built from TRBV7-2 and TRBJ2-2; 7 nucleotides line up with TRBD2. Germline V gene data show CDR1 as SGHTA and CDR2 as FQGNSA. The CDR3 covers 14 residues. Trimming removed 5 bases from V and 4 bases from J; junction bases left unmatched: 4. This CDR3 is CASSGLAVTGELFF. The CDR3 region has the DNA TGTGCCAGCAGCGGCCTAGCGGTCACCGGGGAGCTGTTTTTT.

This clone came up a few times. This chain links TRBV4-1 with TRBJ1-3, with D maybe TRBD1 (5 bases). CDR1 and CDR2 from the germline V gene are MGHRA and YSYEKL. The V end lost 0 bases, the J end lost 0 bases, and 12 bases lay between the germline ends. CDR3 size: 17 residues. The DNA for the CDR3 is TGCGCCAGCAGCCAAGATCGTCAGGGATTCTCTGGAAACACCATATATTTT. It specifies CASSQDRQGFSGNTIYF.

The chain employs TRBV9 and TRBJ2-7; TRBD2 matches 13 bases. V lost 4 bases to trimming and J lost 5 bases; unmatched junction nucleotides: 6. In germline, CDR1 is SGDLS, CDR2 YYNGEE. CDR3 length equals 15 residues. CDR3 loop: CASSLRGLAGDEQYF. Here the CDR3 DNA reads TGTGCCAGCAGCCTACGCGGACTAGCGGGGGACGAGCAGTACTTC. Variable domain in full (rest from reference TRBV9 and TRBJ2-7): DSGVTQTPKHLITATGQRVTLRCSPRSGDLSVYWYQQSLDQGLQFLIQYYNGEERAKGNILERFSAQQFPDLHSELNLSSLELGDSALYFCASSLRGLAGDEQYFGPGTRLTVT.

The chain recombines TRBV5-1 with TRBJ2-7; 9 bases match TRBD1. CDR3 length equals 15 residues. V lost 5 bases to trimming and J lost 4 bases; unmatched junction nucleotides: 10. Germline V gene lookup returns CDR1 SGHRS and CDR2 YFSETQ. The CDR3 DNA is TGCGCCAGCAGGCCGGGACAGGGTAGAGTATACGAGCAGTACTTC. This sequence encodes CASRPGQGRVYEQYF.

The chain links TRBV18 to TRBJ2-1, with TRBD2 matching 14 bases. After removal of 5 bases from V and 4 bases from J, the junction contained 4 bases not matched to a gene. The germline CDR1 and CDR2 sequences are KGHSH and LQKENI. The CDR3 has 16 residues. The CDR3 spells CASSTRTSGGYNEQFF. For the CDR3, the DNA is TGTGCCAGCTCAACTAGGACTAGCGGGGGGTACAATGAGCAGTTCTTC.

The chain has TRBV4-1 and TRBJ2-1; TRBD2 is a possible D gene (5 bases). There are 16 residues in the CDR3. V lost 0 bases to trimming and J lost 3 bases, with 12 bases between them. Germline V CDR1 and CDR2: MGHRA, YSYEKL. CDR3 nucleotide sequence: TGCGCCAGCAGCCAAGATCGAGGGTTCCTCTACAATGAGCAGTTCTTC. Translated, it gives CASSQDRGFLYNEQFF.

This clone came up a few times. The chain recombines TRBV20-1 with TRBJ2-7; D remains ambiguous. V was shortened by 3 bases and J by 2 bases, with 5 bases between the two germline ends. The length of the CDR3 is 11 residues. Germline V CDR1 and CDR2: DFQATT, SNEGSKA (reference sequence). The CDR3 coding sequence is TGCAGTGCTAGCCGGGCCTACGAGCAGTACTTC. It codes for CSASRAYEQYF.